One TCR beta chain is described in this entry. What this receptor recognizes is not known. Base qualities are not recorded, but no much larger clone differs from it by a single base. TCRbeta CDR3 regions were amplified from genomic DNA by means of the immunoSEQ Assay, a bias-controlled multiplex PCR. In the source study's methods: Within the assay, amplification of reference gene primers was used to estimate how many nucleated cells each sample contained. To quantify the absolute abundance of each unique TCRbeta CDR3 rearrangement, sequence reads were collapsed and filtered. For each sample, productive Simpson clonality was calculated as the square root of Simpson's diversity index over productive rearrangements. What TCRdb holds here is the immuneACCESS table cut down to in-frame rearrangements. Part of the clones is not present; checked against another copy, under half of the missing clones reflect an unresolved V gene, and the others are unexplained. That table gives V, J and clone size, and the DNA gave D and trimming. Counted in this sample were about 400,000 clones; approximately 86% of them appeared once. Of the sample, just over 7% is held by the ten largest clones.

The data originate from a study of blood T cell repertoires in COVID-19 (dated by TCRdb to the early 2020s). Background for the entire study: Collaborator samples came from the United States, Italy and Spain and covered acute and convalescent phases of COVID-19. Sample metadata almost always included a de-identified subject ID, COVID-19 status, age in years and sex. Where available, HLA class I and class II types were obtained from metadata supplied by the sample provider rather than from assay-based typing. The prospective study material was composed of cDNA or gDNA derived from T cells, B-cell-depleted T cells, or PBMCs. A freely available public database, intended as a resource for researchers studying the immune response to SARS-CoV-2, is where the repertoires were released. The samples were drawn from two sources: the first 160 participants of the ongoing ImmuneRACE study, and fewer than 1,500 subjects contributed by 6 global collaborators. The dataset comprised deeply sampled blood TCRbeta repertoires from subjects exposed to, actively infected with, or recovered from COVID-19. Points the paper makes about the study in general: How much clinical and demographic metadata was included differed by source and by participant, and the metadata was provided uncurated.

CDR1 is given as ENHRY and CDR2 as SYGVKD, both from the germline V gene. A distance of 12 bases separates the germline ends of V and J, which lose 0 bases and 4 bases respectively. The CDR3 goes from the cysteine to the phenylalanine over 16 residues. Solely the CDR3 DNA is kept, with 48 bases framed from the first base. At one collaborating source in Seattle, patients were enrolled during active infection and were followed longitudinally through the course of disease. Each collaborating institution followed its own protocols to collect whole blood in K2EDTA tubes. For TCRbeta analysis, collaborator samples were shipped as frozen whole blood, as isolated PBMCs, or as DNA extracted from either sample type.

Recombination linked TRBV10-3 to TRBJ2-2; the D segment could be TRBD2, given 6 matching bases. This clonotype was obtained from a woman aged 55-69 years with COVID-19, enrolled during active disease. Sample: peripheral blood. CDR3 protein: CAISESWSGGTGELFF. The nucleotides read TGTGCCATCAGTGAGTCGTGGTCCGGGGGCACCGGGGAGCTGTTTTTT.